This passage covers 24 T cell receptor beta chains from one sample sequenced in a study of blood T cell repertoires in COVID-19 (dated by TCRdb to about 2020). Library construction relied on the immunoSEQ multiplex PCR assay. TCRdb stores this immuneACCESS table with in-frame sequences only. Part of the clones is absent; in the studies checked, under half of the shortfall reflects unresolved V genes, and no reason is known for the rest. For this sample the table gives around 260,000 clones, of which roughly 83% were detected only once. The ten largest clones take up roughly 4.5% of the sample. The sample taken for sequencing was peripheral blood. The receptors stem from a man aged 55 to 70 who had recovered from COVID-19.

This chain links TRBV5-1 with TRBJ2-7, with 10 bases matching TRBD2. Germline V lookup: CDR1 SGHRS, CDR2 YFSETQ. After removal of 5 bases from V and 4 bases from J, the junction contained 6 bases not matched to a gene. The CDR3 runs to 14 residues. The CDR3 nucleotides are TGCGCCAGCAGACTACCGGGACTAGCGTACGAGCAGTACTTC. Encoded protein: CASRLPGLAYEQYF.

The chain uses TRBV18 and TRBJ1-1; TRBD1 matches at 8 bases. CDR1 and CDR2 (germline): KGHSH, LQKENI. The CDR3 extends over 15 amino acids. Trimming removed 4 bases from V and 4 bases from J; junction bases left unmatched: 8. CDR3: CASSLGQGIFTEAFF. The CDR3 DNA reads TGTGCCAGCTCACTCGGACAGGGAATATTCACTGAAGCTTTCTTT. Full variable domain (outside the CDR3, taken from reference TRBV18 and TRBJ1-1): NAGVMQNPRHLVRRRGQEARLRCSPMKGHSHVYWYRQLPEEGLKFMVYLQKENIIDESGMPKERFSAEFPKEGPSILRIQQVVRGDSAAYFCASSLGQGIFTEAFFGQGTRLTVV.

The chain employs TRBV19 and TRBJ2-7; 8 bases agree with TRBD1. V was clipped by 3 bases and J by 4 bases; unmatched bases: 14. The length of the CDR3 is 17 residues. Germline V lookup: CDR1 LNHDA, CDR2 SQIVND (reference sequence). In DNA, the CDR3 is TGTGCCAGTAGTATCCTCGGACAGGGTACGATTCAATACGAGCAGTACTTC. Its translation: CASSILGQGTIQYEQYF.

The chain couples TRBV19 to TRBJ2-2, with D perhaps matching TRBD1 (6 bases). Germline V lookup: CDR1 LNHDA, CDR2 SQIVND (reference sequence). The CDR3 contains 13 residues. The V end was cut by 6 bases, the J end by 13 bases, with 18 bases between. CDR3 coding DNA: TGTGCCAGTAGGGACCGACAGGCGGCGGGGCTGTTTTTT. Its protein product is CASRDRQAAGLFF.

The CDR3 loop is CASRVVTGELFF. The DNA for the CDR3 is TGTGCCAGTAGGGTAGTCACCGGGGAGCTGTTTTTT. The J gene is TRBJ2-2, the V gene TRBV19; unclear D gene. The CDR3 extends over 12 amino acids. Germline V gives CDR1 LNHDA, CDR2 SQIVND (reference sequence). Between the trimmed V and J ends, which lost 6 bases and 4 bases, there was a span of 6 bases.

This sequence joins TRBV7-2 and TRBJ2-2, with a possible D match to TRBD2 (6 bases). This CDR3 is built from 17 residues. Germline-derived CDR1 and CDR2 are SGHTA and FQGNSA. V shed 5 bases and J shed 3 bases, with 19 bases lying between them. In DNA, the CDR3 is TGTGCCAGCAGCCCGCGCGGGACGGTGGATTACACCGGGGAGCTGTTTTTT. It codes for CASSPRGTVDYTGELFF. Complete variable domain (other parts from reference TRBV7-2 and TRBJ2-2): GAGVSQSPSNKVTEKGKDVELRCDPISGHTALYWYRQSLGQGLEFLIYFQGNSAPDKSGLPSDRFSAERTGGSVSTLTIQRTQQEDSAVYLCASSPRGTVDYTGELFFGEGSRLTVL.

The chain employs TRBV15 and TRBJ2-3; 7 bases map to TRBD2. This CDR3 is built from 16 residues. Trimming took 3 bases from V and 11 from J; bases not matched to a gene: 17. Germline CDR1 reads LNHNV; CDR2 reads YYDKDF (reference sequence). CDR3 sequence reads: CATSSPGQRTRLRQYF. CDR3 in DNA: TGTGCCACCAGCAGCCCGGGCCAGCGGACTAGACTTCGGCAGTATTTT.

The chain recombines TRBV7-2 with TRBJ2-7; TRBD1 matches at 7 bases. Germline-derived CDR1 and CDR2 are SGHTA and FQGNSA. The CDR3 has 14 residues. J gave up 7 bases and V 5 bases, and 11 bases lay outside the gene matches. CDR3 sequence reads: CASSEQTGNGEQYF. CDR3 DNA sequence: TGTGCCAGCAGCGAGCAGACAGGGAATGGGGAGCAGTACTTC.

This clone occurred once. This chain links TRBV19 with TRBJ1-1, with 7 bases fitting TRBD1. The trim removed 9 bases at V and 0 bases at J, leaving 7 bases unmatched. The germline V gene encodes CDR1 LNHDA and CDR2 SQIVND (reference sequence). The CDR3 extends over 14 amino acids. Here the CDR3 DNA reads TGTGCCAGCCGGGACAGAGGTATGAACACTGAAGCTTTCTTT. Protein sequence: CASRDRGMNTEAFF.

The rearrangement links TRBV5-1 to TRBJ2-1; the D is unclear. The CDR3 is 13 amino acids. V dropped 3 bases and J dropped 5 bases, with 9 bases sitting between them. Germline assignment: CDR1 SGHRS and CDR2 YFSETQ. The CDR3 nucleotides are TGCGCCAGCAGCTCGACTTTAGACAATGAGCAGTTCTTC. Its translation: CASSSTLDNEQFF.

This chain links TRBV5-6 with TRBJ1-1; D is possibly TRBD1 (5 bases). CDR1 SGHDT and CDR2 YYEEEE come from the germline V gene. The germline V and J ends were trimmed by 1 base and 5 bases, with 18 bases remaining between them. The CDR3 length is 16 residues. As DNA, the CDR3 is TGTGCCAGCAGCTTGCTCGGGCGGCAGGGAGGTACTGAAGCTTTCTTT. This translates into CASSLLGRQGGTEAFF.

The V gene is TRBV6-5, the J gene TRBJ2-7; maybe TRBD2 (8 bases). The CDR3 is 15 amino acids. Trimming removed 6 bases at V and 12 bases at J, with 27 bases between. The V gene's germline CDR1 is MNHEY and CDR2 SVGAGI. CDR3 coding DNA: TGTGCCAGCAGCAGTCGACAGGGATCGACCCGGGAGGGGTACTTC. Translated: CASSSRQGSTREGYF.

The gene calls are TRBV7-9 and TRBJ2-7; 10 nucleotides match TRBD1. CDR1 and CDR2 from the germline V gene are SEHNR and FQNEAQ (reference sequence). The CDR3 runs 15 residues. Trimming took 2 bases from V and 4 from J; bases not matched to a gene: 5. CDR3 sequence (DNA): TGTGCCAGCAGCTTATTGCGGACAGGGGGTTACGAGCAGTACTTC. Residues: CASSLLRTGGYEQYF.

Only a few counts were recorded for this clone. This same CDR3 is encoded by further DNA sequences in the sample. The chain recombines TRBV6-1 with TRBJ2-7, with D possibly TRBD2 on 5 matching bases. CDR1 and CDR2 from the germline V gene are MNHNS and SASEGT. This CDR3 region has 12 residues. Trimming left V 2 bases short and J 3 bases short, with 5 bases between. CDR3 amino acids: CASSERGYEQYF. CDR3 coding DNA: TGTGCCAGCAGTGAACGGGGCTACGAGCAGTACTTC.

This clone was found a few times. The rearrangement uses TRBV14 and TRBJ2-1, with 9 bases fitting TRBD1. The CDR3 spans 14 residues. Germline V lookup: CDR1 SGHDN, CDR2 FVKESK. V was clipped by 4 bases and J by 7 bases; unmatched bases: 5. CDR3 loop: CASSRQTGGNEQFF. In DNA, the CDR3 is TGTGCCAGCAGCCGACAGACAGGGGGAAATGAGCAGTTCTTC.

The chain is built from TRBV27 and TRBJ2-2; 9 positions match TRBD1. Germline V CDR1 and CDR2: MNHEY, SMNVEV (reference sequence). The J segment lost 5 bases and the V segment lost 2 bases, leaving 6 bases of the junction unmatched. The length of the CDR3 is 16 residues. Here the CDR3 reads CASSLTGGAITGELFF. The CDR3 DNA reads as TGTGCCAGCAGTTTAACAGGGGGCGCGATAACCGGGGAGCTGTTTTTT.

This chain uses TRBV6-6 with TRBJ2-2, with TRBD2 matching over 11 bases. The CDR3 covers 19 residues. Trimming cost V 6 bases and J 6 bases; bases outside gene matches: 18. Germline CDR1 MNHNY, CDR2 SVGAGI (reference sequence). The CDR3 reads CASSSLGLAGGGAAGELFF. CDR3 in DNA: TGTGCCAGCAGCTCACTCGGGCTAGCGGGAGGAGGAGCGGCCGGGGAGCTGTTTTTT.

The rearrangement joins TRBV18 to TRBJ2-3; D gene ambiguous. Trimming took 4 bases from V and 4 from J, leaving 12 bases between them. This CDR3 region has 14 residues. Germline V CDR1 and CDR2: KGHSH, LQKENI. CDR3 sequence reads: CASSQQNRADTQYF. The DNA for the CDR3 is TGTGCCAGCTCACAACAAAACCGGGCAGATACGCAGTATTTT. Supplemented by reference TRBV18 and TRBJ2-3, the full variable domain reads NAGVMQNPRHLVRRRGQEARLRCSPMKGHSHVYWYRQLPEEGLKFMVYLQKENIIDESGMPKERFSAEFPKEGPSILRIQQVVRGDSAAYFCASSQQNRADTQYFGPGTRLTVL.

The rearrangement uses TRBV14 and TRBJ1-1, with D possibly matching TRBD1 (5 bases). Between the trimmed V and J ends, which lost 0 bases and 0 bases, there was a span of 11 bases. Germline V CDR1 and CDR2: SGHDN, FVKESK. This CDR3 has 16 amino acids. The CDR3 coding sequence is TGTGCCAGCAGCCAAGATCCGGGGGGAATGAACACTGAAGCTTTCTTT. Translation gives CASSQDPGGMNTEAFF.

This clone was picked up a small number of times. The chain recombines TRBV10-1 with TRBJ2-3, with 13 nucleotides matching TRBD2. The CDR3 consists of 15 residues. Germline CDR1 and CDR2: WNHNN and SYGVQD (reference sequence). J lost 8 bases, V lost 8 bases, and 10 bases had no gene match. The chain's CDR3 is CASPILAGGRGTQYF. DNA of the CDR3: TGCGCCAGCCCAATACTAGCGGGGGGGCGTGGTACGCAGTATTTT.

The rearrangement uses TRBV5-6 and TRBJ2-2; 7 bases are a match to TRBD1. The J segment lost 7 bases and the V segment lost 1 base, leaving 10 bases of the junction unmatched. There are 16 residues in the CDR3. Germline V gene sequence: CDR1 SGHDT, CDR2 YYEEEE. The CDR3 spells CASSLIDRVGVGELFF. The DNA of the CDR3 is TGTGCCAGCAGCTTGATAGACAGGGTTGGGGTCGGGGAGCTGTTTTTT.

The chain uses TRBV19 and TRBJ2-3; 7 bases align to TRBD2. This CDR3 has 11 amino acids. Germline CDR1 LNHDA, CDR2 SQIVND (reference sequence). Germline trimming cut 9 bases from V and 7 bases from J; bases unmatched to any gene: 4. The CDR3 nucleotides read TGTGCCAGCAGAGCGGGGTATACGCAGTATTTT. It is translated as CASRAGYTQYF. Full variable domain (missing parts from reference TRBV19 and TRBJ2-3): DGGITQSPKYLFRKEGQNVTLSCEQNLNHDAMYWYRQDPGQGLRLIYYSQIVNDFQKGDIAEGYSVSREKKESFPLTVTSAQKNPTAFYLCASRAGYTQYFGPGTRLTVL.

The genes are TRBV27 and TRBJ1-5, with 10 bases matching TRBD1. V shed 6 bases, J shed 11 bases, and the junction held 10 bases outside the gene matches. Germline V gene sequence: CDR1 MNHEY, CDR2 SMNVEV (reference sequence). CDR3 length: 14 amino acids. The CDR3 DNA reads TGTGCCAGCAGCCGGACAGGGGGTGAACCTTCCCAGCATTTT. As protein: CASSRTGGEPSQHF.

In nucleotides, the CDR3 is TGTGCCAGCTCCCCTGTTGGACAGGACACCGGGGAGCTGTTTTTT. Its protein is CASSPVGQDTGELFF. This chain uses TRBV18 with TRBJ2-2; 7 bases align to TRBD1. In germline, CDR1 is KGHSH, CDR2 LQKENI. This CDR3 region has 15 residues. J lost 3 bases, V lost 6 bases, and 7 bases had no gene match.